This entry features one T cell receptor beta chain sequence. What it binds is unknown. Sequencing was performed with immunoSEQ multiplex PCR; in TCRdb, only in-frame clones are kept and a portion is missing. The profile shows 100,000 to 150,000 clones, about 96% of them singletons. The data originate from a study of cytomegalovirus exposure and HLA in healthy donors. Study findings and constraints: Most TCR sequences were rare, but some public TCRs occurred in many donors.

The clonotype was recovered from a man aged 18 to 35 in good health and CMV-seronegative. The sample taken for sequencing was PBMCs.

This CDR3 reads CASSPGTGKQPQHF. The CDR3 DNA sequence: TGCGCCAGCAGCCCGGGGACAGGGAAGCAGCCCCAGCATTTT. The chain links TRBV4-1 to TRBJ1-5, with TRBD1 matching 9 bases. The V gene's germline CDR1 is MGHRA and CDR2 YSYEKL. V was pared by 4 bases and J by 7 bases, with 5 bases of the junction left unmatched. The CDR3 is 14 amino acids.